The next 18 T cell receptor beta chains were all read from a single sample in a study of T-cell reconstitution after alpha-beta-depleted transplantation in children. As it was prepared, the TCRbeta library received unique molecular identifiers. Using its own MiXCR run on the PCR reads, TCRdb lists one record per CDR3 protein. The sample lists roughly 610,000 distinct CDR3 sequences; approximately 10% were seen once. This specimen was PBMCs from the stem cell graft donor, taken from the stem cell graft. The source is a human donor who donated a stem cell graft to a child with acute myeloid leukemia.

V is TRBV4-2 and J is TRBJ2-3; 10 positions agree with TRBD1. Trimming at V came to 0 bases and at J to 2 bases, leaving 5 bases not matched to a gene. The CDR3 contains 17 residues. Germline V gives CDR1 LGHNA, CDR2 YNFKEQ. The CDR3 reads CASSQDSGTGDTDTQYF. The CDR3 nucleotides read TGTGCCAGCAGCCAAGATTCTGGGACAGGGGACACAGATACGCAGTATTTT.

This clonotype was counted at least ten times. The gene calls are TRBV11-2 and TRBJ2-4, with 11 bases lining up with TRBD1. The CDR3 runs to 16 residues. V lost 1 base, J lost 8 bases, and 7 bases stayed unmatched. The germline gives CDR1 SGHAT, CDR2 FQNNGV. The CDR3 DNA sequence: TGTGCCAGCAGCTTAGGGGACAGGGGGAGTTTGGACATTCAGTACTTC. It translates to CASSLGDRGSLDIQYF.

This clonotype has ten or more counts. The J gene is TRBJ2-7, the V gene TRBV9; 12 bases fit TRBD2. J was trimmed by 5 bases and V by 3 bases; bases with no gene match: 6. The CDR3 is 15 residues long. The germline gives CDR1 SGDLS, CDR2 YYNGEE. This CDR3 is CASSAQTSGSNEQYF. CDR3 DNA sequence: TGTGCCAGCAGCGCGCAGACTAGCGGGAGCAACGAGCAGTACTTC. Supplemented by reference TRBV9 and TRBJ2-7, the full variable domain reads DSGVTQTPKHLITATGQRVTLRCSPRSGDLSVYWYQQSLDQGLQFLIQYYNGEERAKGNILERFSAQQFPDLHSELNLSSLELGDSALYFCASSAQTSGSNEQYFGPGTRLTVT.

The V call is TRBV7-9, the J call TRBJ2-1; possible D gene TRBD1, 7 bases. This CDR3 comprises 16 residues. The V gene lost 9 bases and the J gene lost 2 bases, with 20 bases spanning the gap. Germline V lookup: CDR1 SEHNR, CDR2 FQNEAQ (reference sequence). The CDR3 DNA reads TGTGCCAGTCAGGGGGGCGACGGGCCCACCTACAATGAGCAGTTCTTC. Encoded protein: CASQGGDGPTYNEQFF.

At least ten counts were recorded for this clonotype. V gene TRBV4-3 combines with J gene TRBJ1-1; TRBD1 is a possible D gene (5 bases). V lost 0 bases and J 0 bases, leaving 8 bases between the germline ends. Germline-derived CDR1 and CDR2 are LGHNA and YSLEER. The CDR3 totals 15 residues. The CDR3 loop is CASSQDRDLNTEAFF. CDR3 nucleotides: TGCGCCAGCAGCCAAGATCGGGACTTGAACACTGAAGCTTTCTTT.

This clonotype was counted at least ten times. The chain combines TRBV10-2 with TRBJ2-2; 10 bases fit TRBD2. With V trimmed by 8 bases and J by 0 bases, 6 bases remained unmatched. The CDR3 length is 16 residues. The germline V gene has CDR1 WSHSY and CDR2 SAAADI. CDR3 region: CASHPLAGANTGELFF. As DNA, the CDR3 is TGCGCCAGCCATCCTCTAGCGGGGGCGAACACCGGGGAGCTGTTTTTT.

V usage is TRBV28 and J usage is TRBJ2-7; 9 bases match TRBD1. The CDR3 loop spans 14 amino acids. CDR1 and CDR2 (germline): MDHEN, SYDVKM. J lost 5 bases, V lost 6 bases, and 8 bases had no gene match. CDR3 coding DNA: TGTGCCAGCAGACCGGGACAGGGTTTGAACGAGCAGTACTTC. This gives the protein CASRPGQGLNEQYF.

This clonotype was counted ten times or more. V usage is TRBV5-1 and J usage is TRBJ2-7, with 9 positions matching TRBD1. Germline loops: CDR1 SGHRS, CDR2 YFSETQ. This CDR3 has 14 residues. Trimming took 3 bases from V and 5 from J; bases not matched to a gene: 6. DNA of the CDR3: TGCGCCAGCAGCTCGAGTAGGACAGGGGACGAGCAGTACTTC. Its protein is CASSSSRTGDEQYF.

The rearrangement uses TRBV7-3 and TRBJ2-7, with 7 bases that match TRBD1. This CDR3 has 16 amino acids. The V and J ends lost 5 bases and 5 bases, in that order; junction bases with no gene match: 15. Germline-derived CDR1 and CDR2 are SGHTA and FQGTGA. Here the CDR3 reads CASSISPDRTIHEQYF. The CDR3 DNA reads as TGTGCCAGCAGCATATCACCGGACAGGACAATCCACGAGCAGTACTTC.

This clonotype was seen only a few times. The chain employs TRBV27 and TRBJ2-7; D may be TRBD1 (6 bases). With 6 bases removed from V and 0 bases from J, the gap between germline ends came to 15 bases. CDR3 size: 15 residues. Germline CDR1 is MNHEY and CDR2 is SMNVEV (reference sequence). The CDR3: CASRTRQELSYEQYF. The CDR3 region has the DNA TGTGCCAGCAGAACCCGACAGGAGCTCTCCTACGAGCAGTACTTC.

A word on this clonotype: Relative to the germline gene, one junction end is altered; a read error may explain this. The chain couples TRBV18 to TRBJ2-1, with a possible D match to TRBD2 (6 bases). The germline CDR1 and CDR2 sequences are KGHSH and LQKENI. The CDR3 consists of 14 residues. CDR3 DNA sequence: TGTGCCAGCTCACCATCCCGGGACTCCGGAAACCTGAGGTTC. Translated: CASSPSRDSGNLRF.

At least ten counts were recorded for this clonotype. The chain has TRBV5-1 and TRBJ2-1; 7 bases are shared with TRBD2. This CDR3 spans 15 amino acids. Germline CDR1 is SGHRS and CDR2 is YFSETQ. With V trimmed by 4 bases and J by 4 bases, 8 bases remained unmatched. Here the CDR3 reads CASSLASGTYNEQFF. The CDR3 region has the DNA TGCGCCAGCAGCCTTGCTAGCGGAACATACAATGAGCAGTTCTTC.

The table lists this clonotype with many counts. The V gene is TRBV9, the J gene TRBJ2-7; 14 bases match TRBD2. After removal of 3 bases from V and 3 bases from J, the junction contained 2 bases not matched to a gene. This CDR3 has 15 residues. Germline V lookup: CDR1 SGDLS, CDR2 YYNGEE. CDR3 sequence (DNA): TGTGCCAGCAGCGAGGGACTAGCGGGAGTCTACGAGCAGTACTTC. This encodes CASSEGLAGVYEQYF.

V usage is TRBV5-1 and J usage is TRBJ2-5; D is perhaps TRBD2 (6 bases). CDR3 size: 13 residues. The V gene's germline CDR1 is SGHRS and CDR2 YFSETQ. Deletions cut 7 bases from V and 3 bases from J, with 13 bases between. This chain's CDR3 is CASSAAGKETQYF. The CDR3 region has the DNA TGCGCCAGCTCCGCGGCGGGGAAAGAGACCCAGTACTTC.

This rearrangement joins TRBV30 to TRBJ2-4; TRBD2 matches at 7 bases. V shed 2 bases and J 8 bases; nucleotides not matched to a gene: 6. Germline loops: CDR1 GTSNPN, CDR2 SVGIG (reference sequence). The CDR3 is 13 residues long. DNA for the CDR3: TGTGCCTGGAGTCTCAGCGGGGTATACATTCAGTACTTC. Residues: CAWSLSGVYIQYF.

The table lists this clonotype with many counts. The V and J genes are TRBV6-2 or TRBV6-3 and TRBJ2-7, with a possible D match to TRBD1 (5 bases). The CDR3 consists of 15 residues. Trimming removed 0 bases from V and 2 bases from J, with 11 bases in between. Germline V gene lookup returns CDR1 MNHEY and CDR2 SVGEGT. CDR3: CASSYSTRVPYEQYF. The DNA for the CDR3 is TGTGCCAGCAGTTACTCGACCAGGGTCCCCTACGAGCAGTACTTC.

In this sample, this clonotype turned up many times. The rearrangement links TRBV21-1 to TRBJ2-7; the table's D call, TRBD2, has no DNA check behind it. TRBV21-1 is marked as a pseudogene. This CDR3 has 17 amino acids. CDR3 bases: TGTGCCAGCAGTGAAACACTCCCGGGACTCGAAACCTACGAGCAGTACTTC. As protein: CASSETLPGLETYEQYF.

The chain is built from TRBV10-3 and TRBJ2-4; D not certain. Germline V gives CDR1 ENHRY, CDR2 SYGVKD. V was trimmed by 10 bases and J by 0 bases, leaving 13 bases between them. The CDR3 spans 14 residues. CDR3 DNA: TGTGCCACCTCCGTAGGGATAGCCAAAAACATTCAGTACTTC. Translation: CATSVGIAKNIQYF.